This T cell receptor (beta chain) was sequenced for a study of cytomegalovirus exposure and HLA in healthy donors. In the study overall: Assignment to the Caucasian-associated ancestry cluster applied to 75% to 85% of the roughly 400 genotyped donors.

Study results and limitations: It was reported in a later analysis that an Asian-associated ancestry cluster showed fewer N-insertions than the approximately 670-donor mean. Later on, analysis showed that most CMV-associated TCR beta chains appeared to be HLA-restricted.

With 60 Vbeta and 13 Jbeta primers, the PCR was carried out. Original methodology: Later, tens of millions of unique TCR beta chains were counted in an analysis, and about 12 million of them were shared. Some clones are missing from TCRdb's copy, which holds only in-frame ones; the method was immunoSEQ multiplex PCR. The V and J calls and the clone size are those of that table, but D and trimming were determined from the DNA. The table records roughly 100,000 clones, around 82% of them present only once. In its sample, this clone was seen a few times. The target antigen is unknown. The receptor was derived from a young woman in good health and CMV-seropositive. Input material: PBMCs.

The chain's CDR3 is CASSLAGTSAFGKDNEQFF. CDR3 bases: TGTGCCAGCAGCTTAGCCGGGACTAGCGCTTTTGGCAAGGACAATGAGCAGTTCTTC. V and J are TRBV7-3 and TRBJ2-1; 10 bases fit TRBD2. V was pared by 2 bases and J by 5 bases, with 15 bases of the junction left unmatched. Germline V gene lookup returns CDR1 SGHTA and CDR2 FQGTGA. This CDR3 spans 19 amino acids.